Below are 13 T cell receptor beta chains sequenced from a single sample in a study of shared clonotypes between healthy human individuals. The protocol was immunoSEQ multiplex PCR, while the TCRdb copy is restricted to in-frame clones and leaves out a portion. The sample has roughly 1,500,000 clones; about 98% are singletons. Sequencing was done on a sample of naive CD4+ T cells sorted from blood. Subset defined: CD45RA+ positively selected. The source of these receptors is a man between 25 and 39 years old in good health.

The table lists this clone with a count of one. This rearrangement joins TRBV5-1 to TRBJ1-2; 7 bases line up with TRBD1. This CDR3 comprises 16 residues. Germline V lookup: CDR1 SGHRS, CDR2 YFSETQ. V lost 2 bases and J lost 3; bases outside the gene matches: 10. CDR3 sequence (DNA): TGCGCCAGCAGCTTATTAGGGGGCGCGTTGGACTATGGCTACACCTTC. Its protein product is CASSLLGGALDYGYTF.

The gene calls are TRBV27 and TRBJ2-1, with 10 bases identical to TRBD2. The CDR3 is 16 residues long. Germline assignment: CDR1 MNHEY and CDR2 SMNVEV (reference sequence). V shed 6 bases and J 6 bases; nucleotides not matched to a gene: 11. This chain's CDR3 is CASRPQWLAGANEQFF. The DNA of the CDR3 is TGTGCCAGCAGGCCGCAGTGGCTAGCGGGAGCCAATGAGCAGTTCTTC.

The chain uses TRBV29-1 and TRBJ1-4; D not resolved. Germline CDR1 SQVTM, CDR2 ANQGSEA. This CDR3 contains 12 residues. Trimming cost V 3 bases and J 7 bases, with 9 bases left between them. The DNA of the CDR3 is TGCAGCGTTGACATGGGTGTTGAAAAACTGTTTTTT. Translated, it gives CSVDMGVEKLFF.

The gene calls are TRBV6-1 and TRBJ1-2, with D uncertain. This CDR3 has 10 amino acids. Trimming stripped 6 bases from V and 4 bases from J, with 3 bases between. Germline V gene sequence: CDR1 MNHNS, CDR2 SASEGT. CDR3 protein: CASRTYGYTF. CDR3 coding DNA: TGTGCCAGCAGGACCTATGGCTACACCTTC.

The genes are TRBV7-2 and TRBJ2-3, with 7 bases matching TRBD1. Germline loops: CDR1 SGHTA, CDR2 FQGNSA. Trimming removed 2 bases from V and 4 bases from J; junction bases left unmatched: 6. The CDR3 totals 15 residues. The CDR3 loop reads CASSLRLGGADTQYF. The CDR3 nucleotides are TGTGCCAGCAGCTTAAGGCTAGGGGGCGCAGATACGCAGTATTTT.

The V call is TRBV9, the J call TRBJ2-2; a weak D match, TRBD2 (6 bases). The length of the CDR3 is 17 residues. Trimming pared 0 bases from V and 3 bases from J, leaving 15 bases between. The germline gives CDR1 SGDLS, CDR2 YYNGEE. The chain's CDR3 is CASSVAPGVSDTGELFF. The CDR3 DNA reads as TGTGCCAGCAGCGTAGCTCCGGGAGTATCTGACACCGGGGAGCTGTTTTTT.

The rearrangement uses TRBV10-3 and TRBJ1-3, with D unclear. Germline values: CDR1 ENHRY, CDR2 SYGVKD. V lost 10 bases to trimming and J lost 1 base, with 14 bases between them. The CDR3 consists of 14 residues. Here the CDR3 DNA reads TGTGCCACGCTCCAGGCGGGTTCTGGAAACACCATATATTTT. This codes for CATLQAGSGNTIYF.

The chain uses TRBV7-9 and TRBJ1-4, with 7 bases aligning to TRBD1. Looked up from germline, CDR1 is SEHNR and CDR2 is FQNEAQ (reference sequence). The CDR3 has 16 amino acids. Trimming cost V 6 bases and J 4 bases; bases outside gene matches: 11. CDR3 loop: CASRGPGQQNNEKLFF. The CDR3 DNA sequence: TGTGCCAGCAGGGGACCGGGACAGCAGAATAATGAAAAACTGTTTTTT.

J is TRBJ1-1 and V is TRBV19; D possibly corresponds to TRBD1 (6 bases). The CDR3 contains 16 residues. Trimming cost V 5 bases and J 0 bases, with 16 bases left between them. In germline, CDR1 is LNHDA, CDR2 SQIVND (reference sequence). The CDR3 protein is CASSPGRGTMNTEAFF. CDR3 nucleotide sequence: TGTGCCAGTAGTCCTGGGCGGGGGACAATGAACACTGAAGCTTTCTTT. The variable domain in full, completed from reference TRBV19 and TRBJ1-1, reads DGGITQSPKYLFRKEGQNVTLSCEQNLNHDAMYWYRQDPGQGLRLIYYSQIVNDFQKGDIAEGYSVSREKKESFPLTVTSAQKNPTAFYLCASSPGRGTMNTEAFFGQGTRLTVV.

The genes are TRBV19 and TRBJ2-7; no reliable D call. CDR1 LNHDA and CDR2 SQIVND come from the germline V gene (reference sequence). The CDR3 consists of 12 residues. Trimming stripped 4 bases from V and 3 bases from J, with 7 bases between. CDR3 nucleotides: TGTGCCAGTAGTAACAACTTCTACGAGCAGTACTTC. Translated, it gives CASSNNFYEQYF.

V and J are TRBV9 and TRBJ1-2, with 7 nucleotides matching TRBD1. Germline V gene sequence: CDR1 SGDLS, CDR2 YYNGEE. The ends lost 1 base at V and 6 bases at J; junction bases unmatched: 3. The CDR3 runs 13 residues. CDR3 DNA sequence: TGTGCCAGCAGCGTAATTACAGGGGATGGCTACACCTTC. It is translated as CASSVITGDGYTF.

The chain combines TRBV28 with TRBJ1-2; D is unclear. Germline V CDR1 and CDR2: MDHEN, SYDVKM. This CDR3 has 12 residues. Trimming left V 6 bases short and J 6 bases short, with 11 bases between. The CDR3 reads CASSRNTDGYTF. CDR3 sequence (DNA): TGTGCCAGCAGCCGAAATACAGATGGCTACACCTTC.

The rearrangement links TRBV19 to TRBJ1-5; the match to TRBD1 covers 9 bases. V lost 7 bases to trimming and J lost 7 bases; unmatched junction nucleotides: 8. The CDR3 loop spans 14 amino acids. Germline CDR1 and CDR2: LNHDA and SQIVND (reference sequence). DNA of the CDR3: TGTGCCAGTAACCAACAGGGGGCGGACCAGCCCCAGCATTTT. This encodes CASNQQGADQPQHF. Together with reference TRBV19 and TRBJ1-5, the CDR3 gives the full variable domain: DGGITQSPKYLFRKEGQNVTLSCEQNLNHDAMYWYRQDPGQGLRLIYYSQIVNDFQKGDIAEGYSVSREKKESFPLTVTSAQKNPTAFYLCASNQQGADQPQHFGDGTRLSIL.